This paragraph reports one TCR beta chain. This entry belongs to a study of control samples from healthy donors and cancer patients. Repertoires were generated with immunoSEQ multiplex PCR, while TCRdb's copy carries only in-frame clones and drops some. This sample carries some 190,000 clones, 91% of them seen once, and the ten largest clones take around 1.9%. Germline V gene lookup returns CDR1 MNHEY and CDR2 SMNVEV (reference sequence). With 5 bases clipped from V and 9 bases from J, the junction kept 9 bases outside the gene matches. The length of the CDR3 is 16 residues. This chain uses TRBV27 with TRBJ1-6; 11 bases match TRBD1. Sequencing was carried out using blood. This receptor was obtained from a man aged 25-45 years in good health. Written as DNA, the CDR3 is TGTGCCAGCAGTCCAGTTGGACAGGGGGCGGGTTCACCCCTCCACTTT. Its translation is CASSPVGQGAGSPLHF.